Following are 15 T cell receptor beta chains from one sample sequenced in a study of cytomegalovirus exposure and HLA in healthy donors. The PCR made use of 60 Vbeta and 13 Jbeta primers. TCRdb keeps only in-frame clones here, not all; method: immunoSEQ multiplex PCR. This sample has over 150,000 clones; under 85% occur once, and the top ten carry 5% to 5.5%. Sequencing used PBMCs. The receptors derive from a young woman in good health and CMV-seropositive.

This clone was detected once. The chain is built from TRBV18 and TRBJ1-2; maybe TRBD1 (5 bases). V was shortened by 3 bases and J by 6 bases, with 11 bases between the two germline ends. Germline lookup yields CDR1 KGHSH and CDR2 LQKENI. CDR3 length equals 13 residues. CDR3 DNA sequence: TGTGCCAGCTCACCGGGTCAGGGAAATGGCTACACCTTC. Translated: CASSPGQGNGYTF.

This rearrangement joins TRBV4-2 to TRBJ1-2, with TRBD1 as a possible D gene (5 bases). Looked up from germline, CDR1 is LGHNA and CDR2 is YNFKEQ. This CDR3 is built from 12 residues. V was clipped by 4 bases and J by 7 bases, with 10 bases between them. CDR3 nucleotide sequence: TGTGCCAGCAGCCCGCGGGGGTGTGGCTACACCTTC. Its protein is CASSPRGCGYTF.

V gene TRBV18 combines with J gene TRBJ1-1; D is unresolved. Germline V gene lookup returns CDR1 KGHSH and CDR2 LQKENI. The CDR3 spans 16 residues. Trimming stripped 1 base from V and 0 bases from J, with 12 bases between. CDR3 protein: CASSPRGQPMNTEAFF. The DNA for the CDR3 is TGTGCCAGCTCACCACGCGGGCAGCCTATGAACACTGAAGCTTTCTTT.

J is TRBJ1-1 and V is TRBV4-3; 7 bases line up with TRBD1. The CDR3 sequence is 15 residues long. Trimming removed 2 bases from V and 5 bases from J; junction bases left unmatched: 8. The germline CDR1 and CDR2 sequences are LGHNA and YSLEER. This chain's CDR3 is CASSQYRTGGTEAFF. The CDR3 DNA reads as TGCGCCAGCAGCCAATATCGGACAGGAGGGACTGAAGCTTTCTTT.

About this clone itself: One end of the junction is discordant with germline, which a read error may explain. The rearrangement joins TRBV7-3 to TRBJ2-2; D gene uncertain. Germline loops: CDR1 SGHTA, CDR2 FQGTGA. The CDR3 sequence is 13 residues long. Written as DNA, the CDR3 is TGTGCCAGCAGCCTAACCGCAGTCGGGGAGCTGTTTTTT. It translates to CASSLTAVGELFF.

A few counts support this clone. The chain carries TRBV7-9 and TRBJ2-1; 9 bases map to TRBD1. Germline trimming cut 5 bases from V and 6 bases from J; bases unmatched to any gene: 8. The CDR3 consists of 15 residues. Germline lookup yields CDR1 SEHNR and CDR2 FQNEAQ (reference sequence). CDR3 region: CASSAGQGHRNEQFF. The CDR3 DNA reads as TGTGCCAGCAGCGCGGGACAGGGCCACCGCAATGAGCAGTTCTTC. Supplemented by reference TRBV7-9 and TRBJ2-1, the full variable domain reads DTGVSQNPRHKITKRGQNVTFRCDPISEHNRLYWYRQTLGQGPEFLTYFQNEAQLEKSRLLSDRFSAERPKGSFSTLEIQRTEQGDSAMYLCASSAGQGHRNEQFFGPGTRLTVL.

The rearrangement joins TRBV19 to TRBJ2-3, with 10 positions matching TRBD1. The germline V gene encodes CDR1 LNHDA and CDR2 SQIVND (reference sequence). The CDR3 totals 20 residues. V shed 0 bases and J 0 bases; nucleotides not matched to a gene: 12. The CDR3 protein is CASSIDDIGTGDPSTDTQYF. Here the CDR3 DNA reads TGTGCCAGTAGTATAGATGATATTGGGACAGGGGACCCTAGCACAGATACGCAGTATTTT.

The chain employs TRBV9 and TRBJ1-2; tentatively, D is TRBD1 (6 bases). CDR1 and CDR2 (germline): SGDLS, YYNGEE. The CDR3 runs 13 residues. The V gene lost 5 bases and the J gene lost 9 bases, with 17 bases spanning the gap. The CDR3 sequence: CASSQSGVVSYTF. The CDR3 DNA follows: TGTGCCAGCAGTCAATCAGGGGTGGTTAGCTACACCTTC.

This chain joins TRBV7-2 and TRBJ1-1, with 7 nucleotides matching TRBD1. The junction had 7 bases not matched to a gene; V was cut back by 6 bases and J by 6 bases. This CDR3 spans 13 amino acids. Per germline, CDR1 SGHTA and CDR2 FQGNSA. DNA for the CDR3: TGTGCCAGCAGTTCAGACAGGGACGCTGAAGCTTTCTTT. Residues: CASSSDRDAEAFF.

The rearrangement uses TRBV25-1 and TRBJ2-2; D is possibly TRBD2 (6 bases). The CDR3 is made up of 15 amino acids. The germline V and J ends were trimmed by 3 bases and 7 bases, with 15 bases remaining between them. From germline, CDR1 is MGHDK and CDR2 SYGVNS. The CDR3 protein is CASSDRRTGSGELFF. DNA of the CDR3: TGTGCCAGCAGTGACCGGCGGACCGGGAGCGGGGAGCTGTTTTTT.

V usage is TRBV7-2 and J usage is TRBJ2-3; D remains ambiguous. The length of the CDR3 is 13 residues. Germline values: CDR1 SGHTA, CDR2 FQGNSA. V gave up 5 bases and J gave up 1 base, with 7 bases separating them. The CDR3 nucleotides read TGTGCCAGCAGCCCCTCTGGCACAGATACGCAGTATTTT. It specifies CASSPSGTDTQYF.

The V and J genes are TRBV5-1 and TRBJ1-1, with D perhaps TRBD1 (5 bases). This CDR3 spans 14 amino acids. Trimming stripped 5 bases from V and 5 bases from J, with 16 bases between. CDR1 is SGHRS, CDR2 YFSETQ, per germline. CDR3 nucleotide sequence: TGCGCCAGCAGAAGGGGTCCGGGTAGGACTGAAGCTTTCTTT. Amino acids: CASRRGPGRTEAFF.

The chain has TRBV2 and TRBJ2-3; TRBD2 aligns across 11 bases. The CDR3 covers 15 residues. The germline CDR1 and CDR2 sequences are SNHLY and FYNNEI. The trim removed 2 bases at V and 9 bases at J, leaving 7 bases unmatched. The CDR3 DNA sequence: TGTGCCAGCAGTGAACTGACTAGCGGGGTTATAACGCAGTATTTT. It translates to CASSELTSGVITQYF.

The V and J genes are TRBV19 and TRBJ1-5, with a possible D match to TRBD1 (5 bases). V was trimmed by 5 bases and J by 7 bases, leaving 15 bases between them. The CDR3 loop spans 14 amino acids. Per the germline V gene, CDR1 is LNHDA and CDR2 is SQIVND (reference sequence). The CDR3 spells CASSSPGKYQPQHF. CDR3 in DNA: TGTGCCAGTAGTTCACCAGGGAAGTACCAGCCCCAGCATTTT.

The chain joins TRBV4-2 to TRBJ1-5, with unresolved D. Germline V gene data show CDR1 as LGHNA and CDR2 as YNFKEQ. V was pared by 1 base and J by 3 bases, with 10 bases between. This CDR3 region has 15 residues. CDR3 sequence reads: CASSQAIQSNQPQHF. Here the CDR3 DNA reads TGTGCCAGCAGCCAAGCGATACAGTCCAATCAGCCCCAGCATTTT.